This TCR beta chain was captured by sequencing in a study of shared clonotypes between healthy human individuals. Trimming pared 1 base from V and 8 bases from J, leaving 6 bases between. The CDR3 covers 11 residues. The V gene's germline CDR1 is SGHTA and CDR2 FQGNSA. The study drew its donors from healthy HIV-negative adults without recent acute infections or vaccinations. General study points: A handful of donors shared around 5% of their naive CD4 clonotypes.

Assay used: immunoSEQ multiplex PCR; TCRdb lists only in-frame clones, some missing. The data contain roughly 1 million clones, approximately 80% of them singletons. A note on this clone: Its target is unknown.

This clonotype was obtained from a man aged 18 to 29 in good health. Some clones in this sample may be carry-over from other donors' samples. What was sequenced was memory CD4+ T cells from PBMCs. Specified subset: CD45RA-negative fraction. J is TRBJ2-7 and V is TRBV7-2; D call uncertain. The CDR3 region has the DNA TGTGCCAGCAGCTTAGGGCACAAGCAGTACTTC. Its translation: CASSLGHKQYF.